The present entry profiles one TCR beta chain with its context. As yet, its antigen is unknown. These data originate in a study of cytomegalovirus exposure and HLA in healthy donors. Across the study: Across more than 350 genotyped donors, roughly 85% landed in the Caucasian-associated ancestry cluster. The study's findings and limits: It was assumed in the presence/absence analyses that sequencing depth was roughly uniform across donors. Sequencing likely caused a cluster of highly shared sequence variants. The study flagged approximately 180 TCR beta chains as cytomegalovirus-associated.

13 Jbeta primers and 60 Vbeta primers were used for the PCR. Profiled with immunoSEQ multiplex PCR; TCRdb holds only in-frame clones, not every one. The table lists 98,000 or so clones, 65% to 80% of them singletons. The CDR3 loop spans 15 amino acids. Germline V gene sequence: CDR1 SGHDT, CDR2 YYEEEE. The J segment lost 4 bases and the V segment lost 4 bases, leaving 8 bases of the junction unmatched. The J gene is TRBJ1-1, the V gene TRBV5-6; 9 bases fit TRBD1. This receptor was identified in a human donor in good health. Sequencing was performed on PBMCs. The CDR3: CASSGTGTGTTEAFF. In DNA form, the CDR3 reads TGTGCCAGCAGCGGCACCGGGACAGGGACCACTGAAGCTTTCTTT.